Listed below are T cell receptor beta chains from one sample, sequenced in a study of early T cells in non-severe SARS-CoV-2 infection. TCRdb analysed the 5' RACE reads with MiXCR anew, one entry per CDR3 protein. In the table there are about 30,000 distinct CDR3 sequences, approximately 5% of which are singletons. Sequencing input: whole blood. The origin of the receptors is an adult who was a healthcare worker with PCR-confirmed SARS-CoV-2 infection or an uninfected control (not recorded which). The CDR3 runs from the conserved cysteine through the conserved F or W. The D gene is left open where the match is weak. Clone size, where shown, is once, few, many, or a class for clones that have expanded.

CDR3: CASRPREEDNEKLFF; DNA: TGTGCCAGTAGACCCAGGGAGGAGGACAATGAAAAACTGTTTTTT; size: many; J: TRBJ1-4; V: TRBV19; D: .
CDR3: CASSEQGMINQPQHF; DNA: TGCGCCAGCAGTGAGCAGGGAATGATCAATCAGCCCCAGCATTTT; size: many; J: TRBJ1-5; V: TRBV10-2; D: .
CDR3: CASSLEPGQGIYEQYF; DNA: TGTGCCAGCAGCCTGGAGCCGGGACAGGGGATCTACGAGCAGTACTTC; size: many; J: TRBJ2-7; V: TRBV11-2; D: TRBD1
CDR3: CATGPGGYSDGYTF; DNA: TGTGCCACCGGTCCAGGGGGGTATTCGGATGGCTACACCTTC; size: many; J: TRBJ1-2; V: TRBV19; D: TRBD1
CDR3: CASKNRAMNTEAFF; DNA: TGTGCCAGCAAAAACAGGGCGATGAACACTGAAGCTTTCTTT; size: many; J: TRBJ1-1; V: TRBV6-2/TRBV6-3; D: .
CDR3: CASSQGGEDTQYF; DNA: TGCGCCAGCAGCCAAGGGGGGGAAGATACGCAGTATTTT; size: .; J: TRBJ2-3; V: TRBV10-1; D: .
CDR3: CASSQDWDRQETQYF; DNA: TGTGCCAGCAGCCAAGATTGGGACAGACAAGAGACCCAGTACTTC; size: .; J: TRBJ2-5; V: TRBV14; D: TRBD1
CDR3: CASSLRGGVVAGYTF; DNA: TGTGCCAGCAGTTTGAGGGGTGGAGTAGTGGCTGGCTACACCTTC; size: many; J: TRBJ1-2; V: TRBV28; D: .
CDR3: CSARSGQNTEAFF; DNA: TGCAGTGCTAGGTCGGGGCAGAACACTGAAGCTTTCTTT; size: many; J: TRBJ1-1; V: TRBV20-1; D: .
CDR3: CASSLADREQYF; DNA: TGCGCCAGCAGCTTGGCGGACCGCGAGCAGTACTTC; size: .; J: TRBJ2-7; V: TRBV5-1; D: .
CDR3: CASRDPGRTDTQYF; DNA: TGTGCCAGCAGGGACCCGGGACGCACAGATACGCAGTATTTT; size: many; J: TRBJ2-3; V: TRBV2; D: .
CDR3: CATLPPWTNNEQFF; DNA: TGTGCCACCTTACCCCCGTGGACCAACAATGAGCAGTTCTTC; size: few; J: TRBJ2-1; V: TRBV28; D: .
CDR3: CASSPRSLGPGIGLTPQNIQYF; DNA: TGCGCCAGCAGTCCCCGCTCGCTGGGTCCAGGGATAGGGTTGACGCCACAAAACATTCAGTACTTC; size: many; J: TRBJ2-4; V: TRBV23-1; D: .
CDR3: CASSIVRGGANVLTF; DNA: TGTGCCAGTAGTATCGTCCGAGGGGGGGCCAACGTCCTGACTTTC; size: many; J: TRBJ2-6; V: TRBV19; D: .
CDR3: CASTLAGASTDTQYF; DNA: TGTGCCAGCACCCTAGCGGGGGCCTCCACAGATACGCAGTATTTT; size: many; J: TRBJ2-3; V: TRBV12-3/TRBV12-4; D: TRBD2
CDR3: CSALPRLALAYEQYF; DNA: TGCAGTGCTTTGCCCCGACTAGCGCTAGCCTACGAGCAGTACTTC; size: many; J: TRBJ2-7; V: TRBV20-1; D: TRBD2
CDR3: CASSVDLAETQYF; DNA: TGTGCCAGCAGCGTTGATCTGGCGGAGACCCAGTACTTC; size: many; J: TRBJ2-5; V: TRBV9; D: .
CDR3: CASSPPDRTYSGANVLTF; DNA: TGTGCCAGCAGTCCCCCGGACAGGACTTACTCTGGGGCCAACGTCCTGACTTTC; size: many; J: TRBJ2-6; V: TRBV28; D: TRBD1
CDR3: CASSHGEYEQYF; DNA: TGTGCCAGCAGCCACGGGGAGTACGAGCAGTACTTC; size: many; J: TRBJ2-7; V: TRBV7-9; D: .
CDR3: CASSLWASTEAFF; DNA: TGTGCCAGCAGTTTATGGGCCTCCACTGAAGCTTTCTTT; size: many; J: TRBJ1-1; V: TRBV28; D: .
CDR3: CASSSLTSLGTQYF; DNA: TGTGCCAGCAGCTCCCTTACCTCCTTAGGGACCCAGTACTTC; size: .; J: TRBJ2-5; V: TRBV11-2; D: .
CDR3: CSAVHNGENTIYF; DNA: TGCAGCGCGGTACACAACGGCGAAAACACCATATATTTT; size: many; J: TRBJ1-3; V: TRBV29-1; D: .
CDR3: CASSQDGSFGADSYNEQFF; DNA: TGTGCCAGCAGCCAAGATGGAAGCTTCGGGGCGGACTCCTACAATGAGCAGTTCTTC; size: few; J: TRBJ2-1; V: TRBV4-2; D: .
CDR3: CASSFSGGEETQYF; DNA: TGTGCCAGCAGCTTCTCAGGGGGCGAGGAGACCCAGTACTTC; size: many; J: TRBJ2-5; V: TRBV7-3; D: TRBD1
CDR3: CSASTDRGYGYTF; DNA: TGCAGTGCTAGCACTGACAGGGGGTATGGCTACACCTTC; size: many; J: TRBJ1-2; V: TRBV20-1; D: TRBD1
CDR3: CASSPSGTSGGYEQFF; DNA: TGTGCCAGCAGTCCCTCCGGGACTAGCGGGGGTTATGAGCAGTTCTTC; size: many; J: TRBJ2-1; V: TRBV6-5; D: TRBD2
CDR3: CASSLGLRTLAYNEQFF; DNA: TGTGCCAGCAGCTTGGGGCTCCGGACATTGGCCTACAATGAGCAGTTCTTC; size: many; J: TRBJ2-1; V: TRBV5-4; D: .
CDR3: CASSPQGGQPQHF; DNA: TGTGCCAGCTCACCACAGGGAGGTCAGCCCCAGCATTTT; size: many; J: TRBJ1-5; V: TRBV18; D: .
CDR3: CASSPPGQGYGYTF; DNA: TGTGCCAGCTCACCACCGGGACAGGGTTATGGCTACACCTTC; size: few; J: TRBJ1-2; V: TRBV18; D: TRBD1
CDR3: CASSPGTRVYNEQFF; DNA: TGTGCCAGCAGTCCTGGGACTAGAGTATACAATGAGCAGTTCTTC; size: many; J: TRBJ2-1; V: TRBV12-3/TRBV12-4; D: TRBD2
CDR3: CASSLGDRGVNTEAFF; DNA: TGTGCCAGCAGCTTAGGGGACAGGGGAGTGAACACTGAAGCTTTCTTT; size: few; J: TRBJ1-1; V: TRBV7-2; D: TRBD1
CDR3: CASSLMENTEAFF; DNA: TGCGCCAGCAGCTTGATGGAGAACACTGAAGCTTTCTTT; size: many; J: TRBJ1-1; V: TRBV5-1; D: .
CDR3: CATSLAQQETQYF; DNA: TGTGCCACCAGTCTCGCACAGCAAGAGACCCAGTACTTC; size: many; J: TRBJ2-5; V: TRBV24-1; D: .
CDR3: CASSYSDRGTYEQYF; DNA: TGTGCCAGCAGCTACTCGGACAGGGGGACCTACGAGCAGTACTTC; size: many; J: TRBJ2-7; V: TRBV13; D: TRBD1
CDR3: CASSPFGGKETQYF; DNA: TGTGCCAGCAGTCCCTTTGGCGGGAAAGAGACCCAGTACTTC; size: .; J: TRBJ2-5; V: TRBV28; D: .
CDR3: CASSAPGYGYTF; DNA: TGTGCCAGCAGTGCCCCTGGGTATGGCTACACCTTC; size: few; J: TRBJ1-2; V: TRBV25-1; D: .
CDR3: CASSGRQGEKLFF; DNA: TGTGCCAGCAGTGGTCGACAGGGTGAAAAACTGTTTTTT; size: .; J: TRBJ1-4; V: TRBV6-1; D: TRBD1
CDR3: CASSLDSPLRGNNQPQHF; DNA: TGTGCCAGCAGCTTAGATAGCCCGTTGAGGGGAAACAATCAGCCCCAGCATTTT; size: .; J: TRBJ1-5; V: TRBV7-6; D: .
CDR3: CAWRTDRQGKNTGELFF; DNA: TGTGCCTGGAGGACAGACCGACAGGGCAAGAACACCGGGGAGCTGTTTTTT; size: many; J: TRBJ2-2; V: TRBV30; D: TRBD1
CDR3: CSVEVSGGAYEQYF; DNA: TGCAGCGTTGAAGTTAGCGGGGGAGCCTACGAGCAGTACTTC; size: many; J: TRBJ2-7; V: TRBV29-1; D: TRBD2
CDR3: CASSLGQLNTEAFF; DNA: TGTGCCAGCAGCTTAGGGCAACTGAACACTGAAGCTTTCTTT; size: many; J: TRBJ1-1; V: TRBV7-6; D: .
CDR3: CASSSRGPNQPQHF; DNA: TGTGCCAGCAGCTCTCGGGGGCCGAATCAGCCCCAGCATTTT; size: many; J: TRBJ1-5; V: TRBV27; D: .
CDR3: CASSYSRDLHSRGYTF; DNA: TGTGCCAGCAGTTACTCCCGGGACCTCCATTCTCGGGGCTACACCTTC; size: many; J: TRBJ1-2; V: TRBV6-5; D: .
CDR3: CAWKPTRAAYEQYF; DNA: TGTGCCTGGAAACCTACTAGAGCGGCCTACGAGCAGTACTTC; size: many; J: TRBJ2-7; V: TRBV30; D: .